The rows below give T cell receptor beta chains drawn from one sample of a study of blood T cell repertoires in COVID-19. Using immunoSEQ multiplex PCR, the repertoire was profiled, and TCRdb retains in-frame clones only, with some absent. The repertoire consists of tens of thousands of clones, with around nine tenths occurring once and the leading ten covering 0.37%. What was sequenced was peripheral blood. The receptors were gathered from a man between 50 and 59 years old with COVID-19, enrolled during active disease. Each CDR3 is given with its conserved first and last residue. D genes are given only for firm matches. Rows may omit the clone size; those that give it use once, few, many or a size class.

j_call d_call clone_size v_call cdr3_aa cdr3_nt
TRBJ2-3 TRBD2 - TRBV6-4 CASSEMASGRDTQYF TGTGCCAGCAGTGAGATGGCTAGCGGGAGGGATACGCAGTATTTT
TRBJ2-7 TRBD1 - TRBV28 CASSPPGTGGKRGEQYF TGTGCCAGCAGTCCCCCCGGGACAGGGGGCAAGAGAGGCGAGCAGTACTTC
TRBJ1-2 - - TRBV19 CASSIVTSGRGKGYTF TGTGCCAGTAGTATTGTGACGTCGGGGCGCGGGAAAGGCTACACCTTC
TRBJ1-1 - - TRBV6-6 CASSPRAGRPRGTEAFF TGTGCCAGCAGTCCCCGGGCGGGACGGCCAAGGGGCACTGAAGCTTTCTTT
TRBJ2-1 - - TRBV10-3 CAISVQGGDNEQFF TGTGCCATCAGTGTTCAGGGGGGAGACAATGAGCAGTTCTTC
TRBJ2-1 - - TRBV18 CASSSQGSPPEGEQFF TGTGCCAGCTCATCACAGGGTAGTCCCCCAGAGGGTGAGCAGTTCTTC
TRBJ1-1 - - TRBV19 CASSKDELAGLNTEAFF TGTGCCAGTAGTAAAGATGAGCTAGCGGGGCTGAACACTGAAGCTTTCTTT
TRBJ2-2 TRBD1 - TRBV12-5 CASASRTGIGELFF TGTGCTAGTGCCTCCCGGACAGGGATCGGGGAGCTGTTTTTT
TRBJ2-7 - - TRBV18 CASSRLNYEQYF TGTGCCAGCTCTCGACTCAACTACGAGCAGTACTTC
TRBJ2-3 - - TRBV5-5 CASSPGSGTDTQYF TGTGCCAGCAGCCCCGGCTCAGGGACAGATACGCAGTATTTT
TRBJ2-7 TRBD1 - TRBV16 CASSRTQGSSPEQYF TGTGCCAGCAGCCGGACACAGGGGAGTTCACCCGAGCAGTACTTC
TRBJ2-2 TRBD2 few TRBV5-1 CASSPTGTRGSGELFF TGCGCCAGCAGCCCTACCGGGACTAGGGGCAGCGGGGAGCTGTTTTTT
TRBJ1-5 - - TRBV28 CASRREGGGNQPQHF TGTGCCAGCAGACGCGAGGGGGGAGGGAATCAGCCCCAGCATTTT
TRBJ2-1 - - TRBV29-1 CSVAEAPNEQFF TGCAGCGTTGCGGAGGCCCCCAATGAGCAGTTCTTC
TRBJ1-1 - - TRBV4-1 CASSQGPGAGQLEAFF TGCGCCAGCAGCCAAGGACCTGGGGCCGGACAACTTGAAGCTTTCTTT
TRBJ2-7 - - TRBV15 CATSRDRSQVDEQYF TGTGCCACCAGCAGAGATCGGTCACAGGTCGACGAGCAGTACTTC
TRBJ1-1 - - TRBV19 CASSIVGGGTEAFF TGTGCCAGTAGTATAGTCGGGGGTGGCACTGAAGCTTTCTTT
TRBJ1-2 - - TRBV10-2 CASRKSQGNYGYTF TGCGCCAGCAGAAAAAGTCAGGGCAACTATGGCTACACCTTC
TRBJ2-7 - - TRBV7-2 CASSLAADSYEQYF TGTGCCAGCAGCTTAGCGGCAGACTCCTACGAGCAGTACTTC
TRBJ1-5 TRBD1 - TRBV2 CASSLLGQVPGQPQHF TGTGCCAGCAGTCTCCTGGGACAGGTTCCCGGACAGCCCCAGCATTTT
TRBJ1-2 - once TRBV25-1 CASRATGSANYGYTF TGTGCCAGCAGAGCAACAGGGTCGGCAAACTATGGCTACACCTTC
TRBJ2-1 - once TRBV28 CASSSTLWGGRGNEQFF TGTGCCAGCAGTTCCACTTTATGGGGGGGGCGAGGGAATGAGCAGTTCTTC
TRBJ2-7 - - TRBV5-4 CASSLDFGEQYF TGTGCCAGCAGCTTGGACTTTGGTGAGCAGTACTTC
TRBJ1-2 - - TRBV19 CASRARDNYGYTF TGTGCCAGTAGGGCGCGGGACAACTATGGCTACACCTTC
TRBJ2-7 TRBD1 - TRBV5-1 CASSLGTGLTLTSFHEQYF TGCGCCAGCAGCCTGGGGACAGGGTTGACTTTAACTAGCTTCCACGAGCAGTACTTC
TRBJ2-7 - - TRBV21-1 CASSKLRESDYEQYF TGTGCCAGCAGCAAACTACGGGAGAGCGATTACGAGCAGTACTTC
TRBJ1-5 - - TRBV2 CASTRRRAVNQPQHF TGTGCCAGCACACGGCGCAGGGCCGTGAATCAGCCCCAGCATTTT
TRBJ1-5 - - TRBV19 CASSIRLNEPQHF TGTGCCAGTAGTATCAGGCTAAACGAGCCCCAGCATTTT
TRBJ1-1 - - TRBV5-4 CASSDDIMNTEAFF TGTGCCAGCAGCGACGACATTATGAACACTGAAGCTTTCTTT
TRBJ1-2 TRBD1 - TRBV6-2/TRBV6-3 CASSFGQGHYGYTF TGTGCCAGCAGTTTTGGACAGGGGCACTATGGCTACACCTTC
TRBJ1-1 TRBD1 - TRBV7-9 CASSEEQGMNTEAFF TGTGCCAGCAGCGAAGAACAGGGGATGAACACTGAAGCTTTCTTT
TRBJ2-7 TRBD2 - TRBV7-9 CASRTWTSGTYEQYF TGTGCCAGCAGAACGTGGACTAGCGGAACCTACGAGCAGTACTTC